Listed here is a single T cell receptor beta chain. PCR involved 60 Vbeta and 13 Jbeta primers. Here immunoSEQ multiplex PCR was the method, and the copy in TCRdb shows in-frame clones only, minus some. The sample has roughly 120,000 clones. This sample stems from a study of cytomegalovirus exposure and HLA in healthy donors. The CDR3 length is 12 residues. Trimming stripped 5 bases from V and 4 bases from J, with 8 bases between. Germline CDR1 reads MNHNS; CDR2 reads SASEGT. This sequence was found in a man between 18 and 35 years old in good health and CMV-seronegative. The material sequenced was PBMCs. The rearrangement joins TRBV6-1 to TRBJ1-1; D gene uncertain. The CDR3 protein is CASSYGSTEAFF. In DNA, the CDR3 is TGTGCCAGCAGTTATGGGAGCACTGAAGCTTTCTTT.